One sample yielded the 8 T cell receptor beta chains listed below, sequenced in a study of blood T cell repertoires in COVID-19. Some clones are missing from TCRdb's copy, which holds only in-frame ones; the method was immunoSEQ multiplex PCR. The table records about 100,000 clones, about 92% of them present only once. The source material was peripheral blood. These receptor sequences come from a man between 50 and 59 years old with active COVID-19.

The CDR3 sequence is CASSPLRDRSSSPLHF. CDR3 bases: TGTGCCAGCTCACCTCTACGGGACAGATCATCTTCACCCCTCCACTTT. This rearrangement joins TRBV18 to TRBJ1-6; 7 positions agree with TRBD1. Trimming took 3 bases from V and 9 from J; bases not matched to a gene: 11. Germline lookup yields CDR1 KGHSH and CDR2 LQKENI. The CDR3 is 16 amino acids. Filled out from reference TRBV18 and TRBJ1-6, the complete variable domain reads NAGVMQNPRHLVRRRGQEARLRCSPMKGHSHVYWYRQLPEEGLKFMVYLQKENIIDESGMPKERFSAEFPKEGPSILRIQQVVRGDSAAYFCASSPLRDRSSSPLHFGNGTRLTVT.

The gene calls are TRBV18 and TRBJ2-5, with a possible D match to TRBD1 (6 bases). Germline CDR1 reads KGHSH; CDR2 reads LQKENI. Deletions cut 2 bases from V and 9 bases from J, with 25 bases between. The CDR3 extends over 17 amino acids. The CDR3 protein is CASSPSNPSTGSGSQYF. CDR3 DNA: TGTGCCAGCTCACCATCCAACCCCTCGACAGGTAGTGGGTCCCAGTACTTC.

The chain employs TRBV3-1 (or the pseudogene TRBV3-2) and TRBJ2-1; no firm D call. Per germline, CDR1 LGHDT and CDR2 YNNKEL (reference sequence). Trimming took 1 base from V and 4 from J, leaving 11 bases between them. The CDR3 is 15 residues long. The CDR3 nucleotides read TGTGCCAGCAGCCAAGGACGGGTTTCTTACAATGAGCAGTTCTTC. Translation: CASSQGRVSYNEQFF.

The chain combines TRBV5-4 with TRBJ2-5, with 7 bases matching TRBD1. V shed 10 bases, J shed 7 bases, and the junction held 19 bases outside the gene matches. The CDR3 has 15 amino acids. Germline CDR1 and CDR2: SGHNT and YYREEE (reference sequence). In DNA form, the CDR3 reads TGTGCCTCTGCTACAGGGGACGTGGATTTTGGGACCCAGTACTTC. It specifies CASATGDVDFGTQYF.

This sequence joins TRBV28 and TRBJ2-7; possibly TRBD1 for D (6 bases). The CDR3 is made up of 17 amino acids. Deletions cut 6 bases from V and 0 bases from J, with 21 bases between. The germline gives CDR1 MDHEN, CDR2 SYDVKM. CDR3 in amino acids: CASSSPNGGRSSYEQYF. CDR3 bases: TGTGCCAGCAGCTCCCCCAATGGGGGCCGGAGCTCCTACGAGCAGTACTTC.

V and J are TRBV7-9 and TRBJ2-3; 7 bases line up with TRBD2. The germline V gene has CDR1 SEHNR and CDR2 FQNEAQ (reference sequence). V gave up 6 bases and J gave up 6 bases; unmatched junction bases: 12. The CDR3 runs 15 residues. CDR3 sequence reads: CASSYYSGPRDTQYF. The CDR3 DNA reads TGTGCCAGCAGTTATTATAGCGGGCCGAGGGATACGCAGTATTTT.

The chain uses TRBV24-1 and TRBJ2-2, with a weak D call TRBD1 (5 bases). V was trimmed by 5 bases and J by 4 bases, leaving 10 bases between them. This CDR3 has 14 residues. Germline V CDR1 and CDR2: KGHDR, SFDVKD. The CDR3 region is CATSGQGTTGELFF. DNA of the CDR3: TGTGCCACCAGTGGCCAGGGAACCACCGGGGAGCTGTTTTTT.

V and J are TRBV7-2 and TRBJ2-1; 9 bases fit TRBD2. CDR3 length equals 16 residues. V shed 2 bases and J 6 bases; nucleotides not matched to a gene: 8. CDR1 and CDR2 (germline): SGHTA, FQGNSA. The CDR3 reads CASSLSVAGGANEQFF. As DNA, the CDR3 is TGTGCCAGCAGCTTAAGCGTTGCGGGAGGGGCCAATGAGCAGTTCTTC. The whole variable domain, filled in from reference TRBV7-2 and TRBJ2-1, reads GAGVSQSPSNKVTEKGKDVELRCDPISGHTALYWYRQSLGQGLEFLIYFQGNSAPDKSGLPSDRFSAERTGGSVSTLTIQRTQQEDSAVYLCASSLSVAGGANEQFFGPGTRLTVL.